The text below deals with one TCR beta chain. Germline values: CDR1 SNHLY, CDR2 FYNNEI. The CDR3 has 13 amino acids. V dropped 5 bases and J dropped 7 bases, with 11 bases sitting between them. These data come from a study of T cell changes during pregnancy in multiple sclerosis. Sequenced by immunoSEQ multiplex PCR; TCRdb stores in-frame clones only, minus some. Of tens of thousands of clones listed, just over 90% are singletons. The chain carries TRBV2 and TRBJ1-4; D unresolved. The sequences come from peripheral blood, collected in the third trimester of pregnancy. The clonotype originates from a female donor with multiple sclerosis, enrolled in a pregnancy study. The CDR3 DNA is TGTGCCAGCAGTTCTCGTCCGGGTGAAAAACTGTTTTTT. Protein product: CASSSRPGEKLFF.